The sequence of this T cell receptor beta chain was determined in a study of T cell therapy after organ transplantation. The CDR3 has 13 amino acids. Germline CDR1 reads LNHDA; CDR2 reads SQIVND (reference sequence). Between the trimmed V and J ends, which lost 6 bases and 2 bases, there was a span of 11 bases. Time point noted: 20-29 weeks after completion of therapy. Regarding this clone: No antigen is known for it.

Here immunoSEQ multiplex PCR was the method, and the copy in TCRdb shows in-frame clones only, minus some. The sample has about 21,000 clones; 84% are singletons. Sequences were derived from CD8+ T cells from blood, sampled after autologous CMV-specific T cell therapy. V gene TRBV19 combines with J gene TRBJ2-7, with D uncertain. The sequence came from a human patient who had received a solid organ transplant and had CMV disease. Part of the T cell pool may stem from the graft donor. DNA of the CDR3: TGTGCCAGTAGAGTGGCAGAACCCTACGAGCAGTACTTC. It is translated as CASRVAEPYEQYF.